The source of this T cell receptor (beta chain) is a study of blood T cell repertoires in COVID-19. Study-level background: T cells, B-cell-depleted T cells, or PBMCs provided the cDNA or gDNA that served as material.

Trimming pared 6 bases from V and 7 bases from J, leaving 16 bases between. The CDR3 loop spans 14 amino acids. Germline V gene data show CDR1 as MDHEN and CDR2 as SYDVKM. The table came from immunoSEQ multiplex PCR; TCRdb's copy has only in-frame clones and leaves some out. The sample lists around 140,000 clones, roughly three quarters occurring once. Source material: peripheral blood. The receptor was isolated from a woman aged 55 to 70 with acute or convalescent COVID-19. The J gene is TRBJ1-5, the V gene TRBV28; D possibly corresponds to TRBD1 (5 bases). The CDR3 loop is CASSQTAGNQPQHF. The CDR3 bases are TGTGCCAGCAGCCAGACGGCAGGGAACCAGCCCCAGCATTTT.